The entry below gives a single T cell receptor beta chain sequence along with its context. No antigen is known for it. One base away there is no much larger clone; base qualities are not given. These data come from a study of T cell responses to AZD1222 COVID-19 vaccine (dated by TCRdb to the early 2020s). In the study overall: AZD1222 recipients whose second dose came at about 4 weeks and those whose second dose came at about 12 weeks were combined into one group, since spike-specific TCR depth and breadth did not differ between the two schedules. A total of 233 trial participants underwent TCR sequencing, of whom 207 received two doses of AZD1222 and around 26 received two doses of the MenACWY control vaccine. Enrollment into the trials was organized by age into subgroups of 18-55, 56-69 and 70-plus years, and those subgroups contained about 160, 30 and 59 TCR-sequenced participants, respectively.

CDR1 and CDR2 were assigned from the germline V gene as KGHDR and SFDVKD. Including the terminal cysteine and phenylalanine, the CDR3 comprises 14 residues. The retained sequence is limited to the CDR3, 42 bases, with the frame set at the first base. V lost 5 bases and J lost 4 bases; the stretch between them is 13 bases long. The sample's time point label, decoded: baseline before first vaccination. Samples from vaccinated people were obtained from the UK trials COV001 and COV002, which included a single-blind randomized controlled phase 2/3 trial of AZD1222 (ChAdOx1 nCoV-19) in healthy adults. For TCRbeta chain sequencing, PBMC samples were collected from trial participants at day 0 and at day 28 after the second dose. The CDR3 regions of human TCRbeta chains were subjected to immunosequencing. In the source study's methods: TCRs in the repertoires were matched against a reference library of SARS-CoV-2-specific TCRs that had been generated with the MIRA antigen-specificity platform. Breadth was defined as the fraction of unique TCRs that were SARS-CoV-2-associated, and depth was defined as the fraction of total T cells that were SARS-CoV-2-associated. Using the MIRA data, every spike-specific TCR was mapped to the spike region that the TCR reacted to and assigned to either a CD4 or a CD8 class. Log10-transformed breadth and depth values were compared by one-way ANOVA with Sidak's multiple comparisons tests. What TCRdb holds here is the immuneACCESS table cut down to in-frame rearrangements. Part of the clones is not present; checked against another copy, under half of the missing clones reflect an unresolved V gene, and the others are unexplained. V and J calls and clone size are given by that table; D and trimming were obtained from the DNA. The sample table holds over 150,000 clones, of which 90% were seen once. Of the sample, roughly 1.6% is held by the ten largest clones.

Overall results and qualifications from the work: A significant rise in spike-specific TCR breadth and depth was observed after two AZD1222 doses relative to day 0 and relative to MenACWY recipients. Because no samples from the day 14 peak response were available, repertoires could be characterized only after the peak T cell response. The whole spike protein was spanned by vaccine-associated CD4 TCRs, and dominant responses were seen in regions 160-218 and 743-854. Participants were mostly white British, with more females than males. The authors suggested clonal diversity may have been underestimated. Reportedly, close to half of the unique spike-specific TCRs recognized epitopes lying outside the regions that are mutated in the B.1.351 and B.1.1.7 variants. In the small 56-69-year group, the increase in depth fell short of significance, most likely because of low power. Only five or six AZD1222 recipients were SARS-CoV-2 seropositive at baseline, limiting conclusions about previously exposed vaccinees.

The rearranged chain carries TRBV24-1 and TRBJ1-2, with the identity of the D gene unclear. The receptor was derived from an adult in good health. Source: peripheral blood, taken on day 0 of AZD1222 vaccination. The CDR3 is CATSGPEVGYGYTF. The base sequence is TGTGCCACCAGTGGTCCGGAAGTGGGCTATGGCTACACCTTC.